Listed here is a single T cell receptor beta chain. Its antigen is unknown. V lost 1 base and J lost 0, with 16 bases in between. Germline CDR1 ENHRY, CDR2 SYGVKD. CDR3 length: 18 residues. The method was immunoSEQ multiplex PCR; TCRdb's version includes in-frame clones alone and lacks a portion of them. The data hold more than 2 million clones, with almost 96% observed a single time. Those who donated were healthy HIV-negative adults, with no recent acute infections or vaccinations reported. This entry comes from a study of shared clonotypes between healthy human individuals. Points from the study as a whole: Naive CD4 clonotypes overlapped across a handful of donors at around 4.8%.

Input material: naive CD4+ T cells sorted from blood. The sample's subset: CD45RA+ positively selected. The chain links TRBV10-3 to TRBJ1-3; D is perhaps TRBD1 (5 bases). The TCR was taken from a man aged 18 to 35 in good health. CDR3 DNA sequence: TGTGCCATCAGTGAGTATGGCGTAGGGGAAAGCTCTGGAAACACCATATATTTT. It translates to CAISEYGVGESSGNTIYF.